This is a list of T cell receptor beta chains from one sample in a study of post-analysis software for immune sequencing data. MiXCR was run by TCRdb on the PCR reads, yielding one entry per CDR3 protein. The sample lists about half a million distinct CDR3 sequences, 34% seen once, with approximately 6% in the top ten. The sequencing sample was made of blood. The receptors were sampled from a girl aged 2-17 years with multiple sclerosis. The CDR3 runs from the conserved cysteine through the conserved F or W. Each record gives: J gene, clone size, V gene, D gene, CDR3 DNA, CDR3 protein. D genes are given only for firm matches. A row's size may be missing; if present it is once, few, many or a size class.

>TRBJ2-1|-|TRBV2|TRBD2
TGTGCCAGCAGACCCGGGACTAGCGGGAAGGGGGAATCCTACAATGAGCAGTTCTTC
CASRPGTSGKGESYNEQFF
>TRBJ2-5|many|TRBV10-3|-
TGTGCCATCAGTGGGGAGGGACAGGAGAGAACCCAGTACTTC
CAISGEGQERTQYF
>TRBJ1-1|-|TRBV4-1|TRBD1
TGCGCCAGCAGCCAAGAAGTCAGGGGGTATACTGAAGCTTTCTTT
CASSQEVRGYTEAFF
>TRBJ2-7|once|TRBV7-9|-
TGTGCCAGCACCCCCTTGATGCGGCGGGGGCCCTCCTACGAGCAGTACTTC
CASTPLMRRGPSYEQYF
>TRBJ2-5|-|TRBV6-6|TRBD2
TGTGCCATCGGCGGGGGGCGGGGAGAGACCCAGTACTTC
CAIGGGRGETQYF
>TRBJ2-7|few|TRBV7-3|-
TGTGCCAGCAGTCATACCCGGGGGCACGAGCAGTACTTC
CASSHTRGHEQYF
>TRBJ2-3|-|TRBV11-2|TRBD2
TGTGCCAGCAGCTTCGGACTAGCTGACACAGATACGCAGTATTTT
CASSFGLADTDTQYF
>TRBJ1-1|-|TRBV20-1|-
TGCAGTGCTAGGCCCCCGGAGGGCGCTTTCTTT
CSARPPEGAFF
>TRBJ1-2|-|TRBV20-1|-
TGCAGTGTTCCTCACGGGGCCGCCTCTAACTATGGCTACACCTTC
CSVPHGAASNYGYTF
>TRBJ1-6|-|TRBV4-1|-
TGCGCCAGCAGCCTTTCAGTACGGTCACCCCTCCACTTT
CASSLSVRSPLHF
>TRBJ1-1|-|TRBV2|-
TGTGCCAGCAGGGATCCGGGGGCGAACACTGAAGCTTTCTTT
CASRDPGANTEAFF
>TRBJ2-2|-|TRBV5-1|-
TGCGCCAGCAGCCCGGGACACCAGGTCTCCGGGGAGCTGTTTTTT
CASSPGHQVSGELFF
>TRBJ2-3|-|TRBV20-1|TRBD2
TGCAGTGCTAGAGCTCCTCTGGGTGATAGCGGGGGCGGGGATACGCAGTATTTT
CSARAPLGDSGGGDTQYF
>TRBJ2-6|many|TRBV5-1|-
TGCGCCAGCAGCGACCCCAGCTCTGGGGCCAACGTCCTGACTTTC
CASSDPSSGANVLTF
>TRBJ1-5|-|TRBV24-1|-
TGTGCCACCAGTGAAAATACGGGGGGCGCCCAGCCCCAGCATTTT
CATSENTGGAQPQHF
>TRBJ2-2|-|TRBV20-1|-
TGCAGTGCTAGACAAGCGGACGGCCGGGAGCTGTTTTTT
CSARQADGRELFF
>TRBJ2-4|-|TRBV10-3|-
TGTGCCATCAGTGATTTGAGGGGAGACAAAAACATTCAGTACTTC
CAISDLRGDKNIQYF
>TRBJ2-5|-|TRBV3-1|-
TGTGCCAGCAGCCTAGAGAGCGTTAGCGAACTCCAAGAGACCCAGTACTTC
CASSLESVSELQETQYF
>TRBJ2-4|few|TRBV15|-
TGTGCCACCAGCAGAGATCGGAGTGGAGGACTGGTGGGGTACTTC
CATSRDRSGGLVGYF
>TRBJ2-5|-|TRBV24-1|TRBD1
TGTGCCACCAGTGATCCGGGACAGGGTCCTGCAGAGACCCAGTACTTC
CATSDPGQGPAETQYF
>TRBJ2-7|-|TRBV25-1|TRBD2
TGTGCCAGCAGTGCGGGGGGGCCTATCTACGAGCAGTACTTC
CASSAGGPIYEQYF
>TRBJ2-7|-|TRBV12-3/TRBV12-4|-
TGTGCCAGCAGCCGTGGGAGTGTCTACAATGAGCAGTACTTC
CASSRGSVYNEQYF
>TRBJ1-1|few|TRBV25-1|-
TGTGCCAGACATCCTGGACGGCGGGACACTGAAGCTTTCTTT
CARHPGRRDTEAFF
>TRBJ2-5|few|TRBV5-1|-
TGCGCCAGCAGCTTCGTTTCCCGGGAATTCGGGACCCAGTACTTC
CASSFVSREFGTQYF
>TRBJ2-7|-|TRBV6-6|-
TGTGCCAGCACGGACAGTTACGAGCAGTACTTC
CASTDSYEQYF
>TRBJ1-4|-|TRBV10-3|-
TGTGCCATCACCGCGGGGGCTAATGAAAAACTGTTTTTT
CAITAGANEKLFF
>TRBJ2-5|-|TRBV11-2|-
TGTGCCAGCAGCAAAGGGGTCGGGGAGACCCAGTACTTC
CASSKGVGETQYF
>TRBJ1-6|few|TRBV7-3|-
TGTGCCAGCAGCTCAGCGATAGGCTCACCCCTCCACTTT
CASSSAIGSPLHF
>TRBJ2-5|many|TRBV4-2|-
TGTGCCAGCAGCCTACGGGGGCTCCAAGAGACCCAGTACTTC
CASSLRGLQETQYF
>TRBJ2-3|few|TRBV3-1|-
TGTGCCAGCAGCCAAGACATAGGGTTAGATACGCAGTATTTT
CASSQDIGLDTQYF
>TRBJ2-1|few|TRBV4-1|-
TGCGCCAGCATAGGGCAGGGCCCTTACAATGAGCAGTTCTTC
CASIGQGPYNEQFF
>TRBJ2-4|few|TRBV2|TRBD2
TGTGCCAGCGTGACTAGCGGGGGGGTAGCCAAAAACATTCAGTACTTC
CASVTSGGVAKNIQYF
>TRBJ2-1|-|TRBV29-1|TRBD2
TGCAGCGTTGCCCGGGGGGGCAATGAGCAGTTCTTC
CSVARGGNEQFF
>TRBJ2-7|-|TRBV6-2/TRBV6-3|TRBD1
TGTGCCAGCAGTTACGCGGGTTTGGCAGGGGGAAGCTACGAGCAGTACTTC
CASSYAGLAGGSYEQYF
>TRBJ2-5|-|TRBV6-6|-
TGTGCCAGCAGTGGGGGGGCAGAAGGAGAGACCCAGTACTTC
CASSGGAEGETQYF
>TRBJ1-4|-|TRBV4-2|-
TGTGCCAGCAGCCAGGGGGCACAGGGCGGAACTAATGAAAAACTGTTTTTT
CASSQGAQGGTNEKLFF
>TRBJ1-1|many|TRBV29-1|TRBD1
TGCAGCGTGGGGGGGACAGGGACCAAAGCTTTCTTT
CSVGGTGTKAFF
>TRBJ2-5|-|TRBV11-2|-
TGTGCCAGCAGCTTAGGACCCAGCCCGGCGACCCAGTACTTC
CASSLGPSPATQYF
>TRBJ2-7|few|TRBV4-1|-
TGCGCCAGCAGCCAAGATCATAGGGTCGAGCAGTACTTC
CASSQDHRVEQYF
>TRBJ1-5|-|TRBV12-3/TRBV12-4|TRBD1
TGTGCCAGCAGTGGGACAGGCCTATATAGCAATCAGCCCCAGCATTTT
CASSGTGLYSNQPQHF
>TRBJ2-1|-|TRBV19|-
TGTGCCTCTAGCGCCAGGGGTGGATACCATGAGCAGTTCTTC
CASSARGGYHEQFF
>TRBJ2-5|few|TRBV10-2|TRBD1
TGCGCCGGACCAGACCGGACAGGAGAGACCCAGTACTTC
CAGPDRTGETQYF
>TRBJ2-3|-|TRBV24-1|TRBD1
TGTGCCACCAGCCTAACAGGGGAACCTTCCACAGATACGCAGTATTTT
CATSLTGEPSTDTQYF
>TRBJ2-1|few|TRBV9|-
TGTGCCAGCAGCGTAGACCTTAGCAACGGCTTGGTCAATGAGCAGTTCTTC
CASSVDLSNGLVNEQFF
>TRBJ1-1|few|TRBV2|TRBD1
TGTGCCAGCTTACGACAGGGGGCCTCGAACACTGAAGCTTTCTTT
CASLRQGASNTEAFF
>TRBJ1-4|-|TRBV7-9|TRBD1
TGTGCCAGCAGCGTCACAGGGGGCGCCGGTGAAAAACTGTTTTTT
CASSVTGGAGEKLFF
>TRBJ1-1|once|TRBV5-1|TRBD1
TGCGCCAGCAGCCAGGGACAGGGGGCAGGGACTGAAGCTTTCTTT
CASSQGQGAGTEAFF
>TRBJ2-5|-|TRBV7-2|TRBD2
TGTGCCAGCAGCCCGACGGGGCTAGCGGGCGTCGAGACCCAGTACTTC
CASSPTGLAGVETQYF
>TRBJ2-4|-|TRBV3-1|-
TGTGCCAGCAGCCAAGATCCGGGCAGAGCCAAAAACATTCAGTACTTC
CASSQDPGRAKNIQYF